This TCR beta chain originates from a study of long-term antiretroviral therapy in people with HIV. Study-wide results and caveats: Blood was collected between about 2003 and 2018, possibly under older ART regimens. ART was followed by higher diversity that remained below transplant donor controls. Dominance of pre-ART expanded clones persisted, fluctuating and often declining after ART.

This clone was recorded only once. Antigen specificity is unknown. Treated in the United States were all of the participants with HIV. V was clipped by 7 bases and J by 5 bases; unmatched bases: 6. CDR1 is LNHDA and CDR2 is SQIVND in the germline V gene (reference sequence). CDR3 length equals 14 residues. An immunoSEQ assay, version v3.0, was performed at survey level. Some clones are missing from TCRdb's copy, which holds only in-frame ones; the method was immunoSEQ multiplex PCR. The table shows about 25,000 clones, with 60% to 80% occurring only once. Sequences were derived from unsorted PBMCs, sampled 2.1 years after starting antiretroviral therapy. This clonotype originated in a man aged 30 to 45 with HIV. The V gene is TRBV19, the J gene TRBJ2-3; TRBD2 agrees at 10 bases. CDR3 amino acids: CASNQREGGDTQYF. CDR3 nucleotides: TGTGCCAGTAATCAGCGGGAGGGTGGAGATACGCAGTATTTT.